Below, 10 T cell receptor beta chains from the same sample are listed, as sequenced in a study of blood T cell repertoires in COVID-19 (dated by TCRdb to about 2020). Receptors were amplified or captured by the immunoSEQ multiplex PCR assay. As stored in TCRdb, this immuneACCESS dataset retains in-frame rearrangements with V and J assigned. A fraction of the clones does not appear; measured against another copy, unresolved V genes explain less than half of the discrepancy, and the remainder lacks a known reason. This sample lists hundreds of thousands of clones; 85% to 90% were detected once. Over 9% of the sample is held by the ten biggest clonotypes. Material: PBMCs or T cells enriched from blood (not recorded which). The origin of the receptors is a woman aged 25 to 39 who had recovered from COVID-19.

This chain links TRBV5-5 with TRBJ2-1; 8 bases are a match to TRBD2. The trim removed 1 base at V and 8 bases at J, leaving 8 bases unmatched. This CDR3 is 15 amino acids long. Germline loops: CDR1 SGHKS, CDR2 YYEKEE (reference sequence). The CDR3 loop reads CASSLIGTSVYEQFF. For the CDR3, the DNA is TGTGCCAGCAGCTTGATCGGGACTAGTGTGTATGAGCAGTTCTTC.

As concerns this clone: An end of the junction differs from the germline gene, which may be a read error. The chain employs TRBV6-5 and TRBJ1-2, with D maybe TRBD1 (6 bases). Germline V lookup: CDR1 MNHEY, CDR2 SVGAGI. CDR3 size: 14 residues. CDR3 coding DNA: TGTGCCAGCAGCTACTTGACAGGTGGGGATGGCTACACCTTC. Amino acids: CASSYLTGGDGYTF.

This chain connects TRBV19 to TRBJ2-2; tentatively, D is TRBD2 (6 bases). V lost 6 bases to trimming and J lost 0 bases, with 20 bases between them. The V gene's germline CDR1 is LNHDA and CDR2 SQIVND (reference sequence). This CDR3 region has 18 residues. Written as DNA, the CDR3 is TGTGCCAGTAGCCCCGGACTAACACTCCGTGCGAACACCGGGGAGCTGTTTTTT. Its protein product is CASSPGLTLRANTGELFF.

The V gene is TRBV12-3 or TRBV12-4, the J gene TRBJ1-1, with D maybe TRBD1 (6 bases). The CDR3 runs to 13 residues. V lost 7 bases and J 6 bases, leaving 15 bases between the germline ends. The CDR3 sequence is CASTETGPSEAFF. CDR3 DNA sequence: TGTGCCAGCACCGAGACAGGCCCGTCTGAAGCTTTCTTT.

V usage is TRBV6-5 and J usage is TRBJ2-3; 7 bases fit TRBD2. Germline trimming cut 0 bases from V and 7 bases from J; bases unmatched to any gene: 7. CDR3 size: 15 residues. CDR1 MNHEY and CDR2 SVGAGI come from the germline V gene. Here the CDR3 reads CASSYSGASGYTQYF. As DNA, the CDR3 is TGTGCCAGCAGTTACTCAGGGGCTAGCGGATATACGCAGTATTTT.

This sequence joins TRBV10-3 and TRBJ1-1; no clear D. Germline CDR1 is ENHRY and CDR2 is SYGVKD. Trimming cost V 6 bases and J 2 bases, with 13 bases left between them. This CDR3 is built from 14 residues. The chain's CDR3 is CAISPDWGNTEAFF. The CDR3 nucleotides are TGTGCCATCAGCCCGGACTGGGGAAACACTGAAGCTTTCTTT.

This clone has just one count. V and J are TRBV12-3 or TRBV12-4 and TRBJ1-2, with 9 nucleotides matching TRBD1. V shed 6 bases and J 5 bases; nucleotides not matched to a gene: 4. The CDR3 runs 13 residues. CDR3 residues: CASRGGTGYGYTF. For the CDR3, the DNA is TGTGCCAGCAGGGGGGGGACAGGGTATGGCTACACCTTC.

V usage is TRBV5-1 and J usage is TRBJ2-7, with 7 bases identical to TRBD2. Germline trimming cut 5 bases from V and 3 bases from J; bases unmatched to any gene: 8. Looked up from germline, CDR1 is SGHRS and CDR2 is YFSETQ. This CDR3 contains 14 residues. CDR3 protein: CASSMAGVIYEQYF. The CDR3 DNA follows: TGCGCCAGCAGTATGGCGGGAGTCATCTACGAGCAGTACTTC.

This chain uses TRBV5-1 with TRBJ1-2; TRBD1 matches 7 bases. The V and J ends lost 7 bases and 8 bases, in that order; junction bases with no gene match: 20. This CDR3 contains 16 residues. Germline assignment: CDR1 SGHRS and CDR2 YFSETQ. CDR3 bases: TGCGCCAGCGCACTGGGGAGAGGGACAGTGCGAAGCGGCTACACCTTC. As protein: CASALGRGTVRSGYTF. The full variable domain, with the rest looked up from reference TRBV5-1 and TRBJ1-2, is KAGVTQTPRYLIKTRGQQVTLSCSPISGHRSVSWYQQTPGQGLQFLFEYFSETQRNKGNFPGRFSGRQFSNSRSEMNVSTLELGDSALYLCASALGRGTVRSGYTFGSGTRLTVV.

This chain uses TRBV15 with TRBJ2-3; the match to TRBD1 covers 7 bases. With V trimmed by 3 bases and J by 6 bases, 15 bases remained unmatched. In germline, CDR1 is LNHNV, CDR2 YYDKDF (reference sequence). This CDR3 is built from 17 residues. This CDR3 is CATSSVQTGPEGDTQYF. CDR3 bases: TGTGCCACCAGCAGTGTCCAGACAGGGCCCGAGGGGGATACGCAGTATTTT.